This T cell receptor beta chain was recorded in a study of brain T cells in children with intractable seizures. V lost 4 bases and J lost 3, with 10 bases in between. The germline gives CDR1 LGHDT, CDR2 YNNKEL (reference sequence). The CDR3 has 14 residues. The sample's time point: blood from clinic visit 5 months post-surgery; TSC patient then seizure free. Only in-frame clones appear in the TCRdb table, and some are missing; sequencing was by immunoSEQ multiplex PCR. Of 340,000 or so clones listed, over 90% are singletons. V is TRBV3-1 (or the pseudogene TRBV3-2) and J is TRBJ2-1; D is undetermined. The sample consisted of peripheral blood, taken roughly 5 months after surgery. This receptor was identified in a boy under two years old with tuberous sclerosis and intractable seizures. The DNA for the CDR3 is TGTGCCAGCAGCCCGGACGTAGGCTACAATGAGCAGTTCTTC. Translated, it gives CASSPDVGYNEQFF.